This T cell receptor beta chain emerged from a study of cytomegalovirus exposure and HLA in healthy donors. Regarding the study as a whole: Among the CMV-associated chains, a few were confirmed in vitro as specific for CMV antigens.

Among the 120 or so subjects of the validation cohort, separate from the approximately 660-subject first cohort, were the donors. Sequenced by immunoSEQ multiplex PCR; TCRdb stores in-frame clones only, minus some. The table lists over 250,000 clones, roughly 87% of them singletons. Details on this clone: Antigen unknown.

Per the germline V gene, CDR1 is MGHRA and CDR2 is YSYEKL. V was pared by 2 bases and J by 10 bases, with 21 bases between. There are 16 residues in the CDR3. The TCR was taken from a woman in her twenties or thirties in good health and CMV-seropositive. This rearrangement joins TRBV4-1 to TRBJ2-1; the D gene is possibly TRBD1 (6 bases). Input material: PBMCs. The DNA for the CDR3 is TGCGCCAGCAGCCAACGCGGACAGCCCGACCGCGGGGAGCAGTTCTTC. It yields the protein CASSQRGQPDRGEQFF.